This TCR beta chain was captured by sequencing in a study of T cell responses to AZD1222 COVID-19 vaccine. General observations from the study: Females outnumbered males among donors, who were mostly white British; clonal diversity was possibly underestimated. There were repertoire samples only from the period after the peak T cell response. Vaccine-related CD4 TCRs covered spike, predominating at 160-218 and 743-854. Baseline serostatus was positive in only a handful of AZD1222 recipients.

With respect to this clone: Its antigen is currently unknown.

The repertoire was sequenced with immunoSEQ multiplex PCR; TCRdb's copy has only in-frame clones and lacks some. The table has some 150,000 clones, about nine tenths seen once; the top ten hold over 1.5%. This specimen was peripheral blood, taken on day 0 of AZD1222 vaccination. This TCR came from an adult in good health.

The CDR3 bases are TGTGCCAGCAGCACCGGGGGGGGCCAAGAGACCCAGTACTTC. This encodes CASSTGGGQETQYF. The rearrangement links TRBV9 to TRBJ2-5; 8 bases agree with TRBD2. The CDR3 loop spans 14 amino acids. V shed 4 bases and J 1 base; nucleotides not matched to a gene: 3. Germline assignment: CDR1 SGDLS and CDR2 YYNGEE.